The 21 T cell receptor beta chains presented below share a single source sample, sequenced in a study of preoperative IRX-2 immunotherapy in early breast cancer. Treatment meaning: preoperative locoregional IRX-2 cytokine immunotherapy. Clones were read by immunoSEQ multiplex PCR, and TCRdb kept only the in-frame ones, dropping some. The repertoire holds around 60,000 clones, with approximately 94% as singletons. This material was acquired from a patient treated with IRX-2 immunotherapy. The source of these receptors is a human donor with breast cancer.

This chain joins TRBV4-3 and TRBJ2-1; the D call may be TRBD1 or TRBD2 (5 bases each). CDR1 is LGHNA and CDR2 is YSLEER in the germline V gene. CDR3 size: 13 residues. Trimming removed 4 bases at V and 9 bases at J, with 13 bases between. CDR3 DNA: TGCGCCAGCAGCCGGGACCTGGGCGGTGAGCAGTTCTTC. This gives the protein CASSRDLGGEQFF.

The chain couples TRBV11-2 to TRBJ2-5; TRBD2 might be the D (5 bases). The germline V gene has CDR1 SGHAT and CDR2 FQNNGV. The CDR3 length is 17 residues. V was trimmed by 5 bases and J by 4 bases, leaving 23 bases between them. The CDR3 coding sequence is TGTGCCAGCAGCCACGGGTCGGCACAACTCGCGGGAGAGACCCAGTACTTC. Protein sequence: CASSHGSAQLAGETQYF.

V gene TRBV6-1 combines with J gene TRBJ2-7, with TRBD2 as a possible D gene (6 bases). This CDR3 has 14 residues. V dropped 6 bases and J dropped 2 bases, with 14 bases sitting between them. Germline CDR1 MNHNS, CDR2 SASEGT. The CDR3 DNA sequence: TGTGCCAGCAGAGCCAGCGGGCTAACCTACGAGCAGTACTTC. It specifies CASRASGLTYEQYF.

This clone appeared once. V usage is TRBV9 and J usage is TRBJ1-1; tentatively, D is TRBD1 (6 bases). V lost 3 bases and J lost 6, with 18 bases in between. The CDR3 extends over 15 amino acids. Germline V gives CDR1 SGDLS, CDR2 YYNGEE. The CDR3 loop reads CASSAQQGIGSEAFF. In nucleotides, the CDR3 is TGTGCCAGCAGCGCCCAACAGGGTATAGGGTCTGAAGCTTTCTTT.

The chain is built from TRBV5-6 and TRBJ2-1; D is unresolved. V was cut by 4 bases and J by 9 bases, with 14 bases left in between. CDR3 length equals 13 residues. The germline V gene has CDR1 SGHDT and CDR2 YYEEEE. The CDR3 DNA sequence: TGTGCCAGCAGCCCGATCGGGCTTCGTGAGCAGTTCTTC. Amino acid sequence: CASSPIGLREQFF.

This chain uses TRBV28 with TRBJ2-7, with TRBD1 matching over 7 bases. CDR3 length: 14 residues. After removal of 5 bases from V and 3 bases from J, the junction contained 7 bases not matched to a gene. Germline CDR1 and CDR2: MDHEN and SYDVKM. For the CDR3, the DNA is TGTGCCAGCAGTCCCAGGACAGGTAACTACGAGCAGTACTTC. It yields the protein CASSPRTGNYEQYF.

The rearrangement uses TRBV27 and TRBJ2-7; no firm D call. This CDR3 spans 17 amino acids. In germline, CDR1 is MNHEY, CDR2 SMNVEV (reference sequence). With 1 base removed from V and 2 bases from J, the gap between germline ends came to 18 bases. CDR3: CASSLYSTGSFPYEQYF. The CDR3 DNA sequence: TGTGCCAGCAGTTTATACTCCACCGGGTCTTTTCCCTACGAGCAGTACTTC.

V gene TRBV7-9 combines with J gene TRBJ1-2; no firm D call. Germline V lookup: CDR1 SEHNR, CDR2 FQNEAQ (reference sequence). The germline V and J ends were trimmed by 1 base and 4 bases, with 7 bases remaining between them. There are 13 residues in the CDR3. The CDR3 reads CASSLDGRYGYTF. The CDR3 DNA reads TGTGCCAGCAGCTTAGACGGACGCTATGGCTACACCTTC. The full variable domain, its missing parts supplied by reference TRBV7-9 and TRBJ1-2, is DTGVSQNPRHKITKRGQNVTFRCDPISEHNRLYWYRQTLGQGPEFLTYFQNEAQLEKSRLLSDRFSAERPKGSFSTLEIQRTEQGDSAMYLCASSLDGRYGYTFGSGTRLTVV.

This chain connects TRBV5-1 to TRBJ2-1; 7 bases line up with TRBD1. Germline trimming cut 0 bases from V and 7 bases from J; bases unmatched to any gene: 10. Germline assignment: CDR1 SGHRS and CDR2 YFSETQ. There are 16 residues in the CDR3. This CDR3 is CASSLAGQGVMNEQFF. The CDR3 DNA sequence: TGCGCCAGCAGCTTGGCCGGTCAGGGGGTAATGAATGAGCAGTTCTTC. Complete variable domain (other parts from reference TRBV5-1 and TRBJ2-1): KAGVTQTPRYLIKTRGQQVTLSCSPISGHRSVSWYQQTPGQGLQFLFEYFSETQRNKGNFPGRFSGRQFSNSRSEMNVSTLELGDSALYLCASSLAGQGVMNEQFFGPGTRLTVL.

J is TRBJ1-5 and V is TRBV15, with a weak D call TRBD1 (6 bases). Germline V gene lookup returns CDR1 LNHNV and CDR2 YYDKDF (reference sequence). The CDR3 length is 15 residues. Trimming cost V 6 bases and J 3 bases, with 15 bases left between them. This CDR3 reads CATRSVRDTNQPQHF. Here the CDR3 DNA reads TGTGCCACCAGATCGGTCCGGGACACCAATCAGCCCCAGCATTTT.

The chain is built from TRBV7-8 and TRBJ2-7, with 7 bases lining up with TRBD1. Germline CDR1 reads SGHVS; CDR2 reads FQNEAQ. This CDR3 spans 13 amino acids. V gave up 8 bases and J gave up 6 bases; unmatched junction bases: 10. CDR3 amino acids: CASSTGYVSEQYF. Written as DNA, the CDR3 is TGTGCCAGCTCGACAGGGTACGTAAGCGAGCAGTACTTC.

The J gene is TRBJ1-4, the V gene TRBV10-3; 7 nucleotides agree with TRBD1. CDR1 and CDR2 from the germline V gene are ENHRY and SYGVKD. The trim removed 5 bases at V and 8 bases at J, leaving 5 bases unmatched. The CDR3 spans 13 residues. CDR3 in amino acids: CAISSRQGEKLFF. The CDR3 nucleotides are TGTGCCATCAGTTCCCGACAGGGAGAAAAACTGTTTTTT.

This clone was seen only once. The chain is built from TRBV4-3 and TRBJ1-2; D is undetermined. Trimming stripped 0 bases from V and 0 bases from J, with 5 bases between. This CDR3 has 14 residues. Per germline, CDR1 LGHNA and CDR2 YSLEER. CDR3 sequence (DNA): TGCGCCAGCAGCCAAGATCCTTCTAACTATGGCTACACCTTC. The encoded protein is CASSQDPSNYGYTF.

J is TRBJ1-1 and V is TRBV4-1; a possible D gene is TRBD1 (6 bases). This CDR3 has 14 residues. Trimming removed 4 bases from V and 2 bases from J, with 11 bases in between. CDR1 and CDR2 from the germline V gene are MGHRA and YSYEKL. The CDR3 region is CASSLRTANTEAFF. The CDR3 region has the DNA TGCGCCAGCAGCCTCAGGACAGCAAACACTGAAGCTTTCTTT.

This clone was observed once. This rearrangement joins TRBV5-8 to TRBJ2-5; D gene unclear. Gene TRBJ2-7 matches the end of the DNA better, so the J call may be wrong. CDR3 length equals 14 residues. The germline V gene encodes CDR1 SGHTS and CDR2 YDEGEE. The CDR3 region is CASSPTPFSYEQYF. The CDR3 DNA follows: TGTGCCAGCAGCCCGACCCCCTTCTCCTACGAGCAGTACTTC.

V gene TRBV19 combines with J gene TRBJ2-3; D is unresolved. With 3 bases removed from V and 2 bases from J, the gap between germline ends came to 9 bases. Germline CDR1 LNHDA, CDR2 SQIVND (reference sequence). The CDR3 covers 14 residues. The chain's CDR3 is CASSINRNTDTQYF. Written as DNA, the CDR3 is TGTGCCAGTAGTATCAACAGAAACACAGATACGCAGTATTTT.

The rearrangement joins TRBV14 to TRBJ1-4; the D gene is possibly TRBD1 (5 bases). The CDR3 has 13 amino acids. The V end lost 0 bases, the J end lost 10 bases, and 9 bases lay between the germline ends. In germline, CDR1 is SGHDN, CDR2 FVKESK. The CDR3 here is CASSQDGAVKLFF. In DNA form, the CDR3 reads TGTGCCAGCAGCCAAGACGGGGCGGTAAAACTGTTTTTT.

This CDR3 is CASSLMLGGVTEAFF. CDR3 in DNA: TGTGCCAGCAGCTTGATGCTAGGTGGGGTCACTGAAGCTTTCTTT. This chain links TRBV5-5 with TRBJ1-1; no clear D. The CDR3 runs 15 residues. V lost 1 base and J lost 4, with 14 bases in between. Germline CDR1 SGHKS, CDR2 YYEKEE (reference sequence).

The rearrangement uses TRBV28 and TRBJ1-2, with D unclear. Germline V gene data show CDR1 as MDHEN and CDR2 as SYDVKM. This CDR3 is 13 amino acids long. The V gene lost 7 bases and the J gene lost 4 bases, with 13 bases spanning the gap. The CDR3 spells CASTGQPSYGYTF. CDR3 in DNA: TGTGCCAGCACGGGCCAGCCTTCCTATGGCTACACCTTC.

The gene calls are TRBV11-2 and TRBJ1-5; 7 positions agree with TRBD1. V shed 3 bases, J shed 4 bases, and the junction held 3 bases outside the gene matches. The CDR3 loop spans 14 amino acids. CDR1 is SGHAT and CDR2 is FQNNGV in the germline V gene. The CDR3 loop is CASSFDRDNQPQHF. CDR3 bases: TGTGCCAGCAGCTTTGACAGGGATAATCAGCCCCAGCATTTT.

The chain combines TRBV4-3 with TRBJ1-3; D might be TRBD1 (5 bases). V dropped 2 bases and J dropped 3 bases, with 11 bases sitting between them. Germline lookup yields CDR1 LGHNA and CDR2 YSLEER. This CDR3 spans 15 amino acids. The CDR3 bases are TGCGCCAGCAGCCAACAGATCAGGGTTGGAAACACCATATATTTT. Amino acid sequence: CASSQQIRVGNTIYF.